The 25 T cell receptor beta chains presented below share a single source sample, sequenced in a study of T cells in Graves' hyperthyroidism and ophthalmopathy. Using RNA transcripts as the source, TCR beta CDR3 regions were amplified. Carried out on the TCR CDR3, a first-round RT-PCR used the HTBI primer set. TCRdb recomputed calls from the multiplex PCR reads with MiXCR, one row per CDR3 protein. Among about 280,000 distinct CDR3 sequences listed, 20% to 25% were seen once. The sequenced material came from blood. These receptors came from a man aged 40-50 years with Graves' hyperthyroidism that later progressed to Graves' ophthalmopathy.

The CDR3 bases are TGTGCCAGCAGCGGCCGACAGGGCTACGAGCAGTACTTC. It yields the protein CASSGRQGYEQYF. This chain uses TRBV7-2 with TRBJ2-7; 7 nucleotides align to TRBD1. The CDR3 extends over 13 amino acids. V shed 5 bases, J shed 3 bases, and the junction held 4 bases outside the gene matches. CDR1 SGHTA and CDR2 FQGNSA come from the germline V gene.

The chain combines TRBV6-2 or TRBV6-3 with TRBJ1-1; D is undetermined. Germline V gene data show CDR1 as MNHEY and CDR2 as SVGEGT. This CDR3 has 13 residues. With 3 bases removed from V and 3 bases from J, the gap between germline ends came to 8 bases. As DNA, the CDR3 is TGTGCCAGCAGTTATGCGGGATACACTGAAGCTTTCTTT. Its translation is CASSYAGYTEAFF.

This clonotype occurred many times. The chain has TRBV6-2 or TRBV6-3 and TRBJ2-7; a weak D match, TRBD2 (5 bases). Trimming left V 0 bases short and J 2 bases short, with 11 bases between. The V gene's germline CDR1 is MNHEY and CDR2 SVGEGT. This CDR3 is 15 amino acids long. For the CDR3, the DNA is TGTGCCAGCAGTTACTCCGGACTTACAACCTACGAGCAGTACTTC. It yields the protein CASSYSGLTTYEQYF.

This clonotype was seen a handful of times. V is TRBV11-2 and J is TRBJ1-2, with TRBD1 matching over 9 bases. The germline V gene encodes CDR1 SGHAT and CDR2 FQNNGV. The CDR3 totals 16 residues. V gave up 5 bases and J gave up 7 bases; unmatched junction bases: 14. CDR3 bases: TGTGCCAGCAGCAGCCGGCGGGACAGGGCCCTTGGTGGCTACACCTTC. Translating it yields CASSSRRDRALGGYTF. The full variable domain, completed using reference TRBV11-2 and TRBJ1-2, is EAGVAQSPRYKIIEKRQSVAFWCNPISGHATLYWYQQILGQGPKLLIQFQNNGVVDDSQLPKDRFSAERLKGVDSTLKIQPAKLEDSAVYLCASSSRRDRALGGYTFGSGTRLTVV.

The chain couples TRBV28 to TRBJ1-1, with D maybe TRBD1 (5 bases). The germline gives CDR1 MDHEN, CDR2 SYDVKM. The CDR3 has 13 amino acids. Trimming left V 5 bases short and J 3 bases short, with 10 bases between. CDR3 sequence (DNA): TGTGCCAGCAGTGTCGACAGTGACACTGAAGCTTTCTTT. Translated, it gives CASSVDSDTEAFF.

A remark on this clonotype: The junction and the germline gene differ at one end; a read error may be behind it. The CDR3: CASSLWGGQPQHF. The CDR3 nucleotides are TGTGCCAGCAGTTTATGGGGCGGTCAGCCTCAGCATTTT. This chain links TRBV12-3 or TRBV12-4 with TRBJ1-5; TRBD1 is a possible D gene (5 bases). The CDR3 loop spans 13 amino acids.

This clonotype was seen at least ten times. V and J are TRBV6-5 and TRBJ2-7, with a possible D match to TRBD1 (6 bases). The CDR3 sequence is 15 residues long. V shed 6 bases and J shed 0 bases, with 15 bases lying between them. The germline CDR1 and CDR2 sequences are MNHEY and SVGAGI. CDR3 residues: CASRSSQGHSYEQYF. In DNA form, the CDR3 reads TGTGCCAGCAGAAGCTCCCAGGGGCACTCCTACGAGCAGTACTTC.

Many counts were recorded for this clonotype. The DNA of the CDR3 is TGTGCTAGTGTCCCTTCTCTCAGGGATCTCCTCCTTTCTTATGGCTACACCTTC. Encoded protein: CASVPSLRDLLLSYGYTF. The J gene is TRBJ1-2, the V gene TRBV12-5; tentative D call: TRBD1 (5 bases). The CDR3 is 18 amino acids. V lost 7 bases, J lost 5 bases, and 29 bases lay in between. Germline V gene data show CDR1 as LGHNT and CDR2 as FRNRAP.

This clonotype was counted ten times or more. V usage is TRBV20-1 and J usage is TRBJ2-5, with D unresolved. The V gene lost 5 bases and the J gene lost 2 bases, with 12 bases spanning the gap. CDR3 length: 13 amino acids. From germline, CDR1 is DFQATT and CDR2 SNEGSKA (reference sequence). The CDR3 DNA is TGCAGTGCTCTTGGACCGTTACAAGAGACCCAGTACTTC. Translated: CSALGPLQETQYF.

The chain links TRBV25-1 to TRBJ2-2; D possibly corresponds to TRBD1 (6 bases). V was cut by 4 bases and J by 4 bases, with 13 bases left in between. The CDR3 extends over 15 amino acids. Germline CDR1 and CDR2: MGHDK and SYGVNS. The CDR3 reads CASSVQGWGTGELFF. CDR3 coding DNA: TGTGCCAGCAGTGTTCAGGGGTGGGGCACCGGGGAGCTGTTTTTT.

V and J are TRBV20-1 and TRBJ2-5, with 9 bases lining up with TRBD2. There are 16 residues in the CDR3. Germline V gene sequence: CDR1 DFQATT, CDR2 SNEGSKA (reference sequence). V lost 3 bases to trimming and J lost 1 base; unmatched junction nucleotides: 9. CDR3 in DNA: TGCAGTGCTAGGAGCCTGTCTAGCGGGACCCAAGAGACCCAGTACTTC. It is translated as CSARSLSSGTQETQYF.

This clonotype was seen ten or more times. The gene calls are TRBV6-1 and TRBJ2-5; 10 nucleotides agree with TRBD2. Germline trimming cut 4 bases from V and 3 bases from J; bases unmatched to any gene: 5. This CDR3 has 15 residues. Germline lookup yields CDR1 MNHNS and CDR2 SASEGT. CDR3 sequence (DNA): TGTGCCAGCAGTGGGGGACTAGCGATTAAAGAGACCCAGTACTTC. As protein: CASSGGLAIKETQYF.

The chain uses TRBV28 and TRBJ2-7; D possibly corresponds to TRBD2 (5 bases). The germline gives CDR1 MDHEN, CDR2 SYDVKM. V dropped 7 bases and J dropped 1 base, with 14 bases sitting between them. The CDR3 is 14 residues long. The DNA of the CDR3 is TGTGCCAGCACACACGGGGATGGATCCTACGAGCAGTACTTC. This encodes CASTHGDGSYEQYF.

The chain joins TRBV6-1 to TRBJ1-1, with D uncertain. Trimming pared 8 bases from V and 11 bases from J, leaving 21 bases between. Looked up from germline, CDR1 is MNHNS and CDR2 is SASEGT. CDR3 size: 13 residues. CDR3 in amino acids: CASSPKPDLAAFF. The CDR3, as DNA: TGTGCCAGCTCACCAAAGCCGGATCTTGCGGCTTTCTTT.

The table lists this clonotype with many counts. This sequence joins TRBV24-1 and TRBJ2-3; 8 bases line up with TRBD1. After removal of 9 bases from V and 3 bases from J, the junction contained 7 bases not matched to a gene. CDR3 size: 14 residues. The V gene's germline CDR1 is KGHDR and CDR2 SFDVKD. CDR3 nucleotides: TGTGCCACCCGGGGACAGGTGAAAACAGATACGCAGTATTTT. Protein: CATRGQVKTDTQYF.

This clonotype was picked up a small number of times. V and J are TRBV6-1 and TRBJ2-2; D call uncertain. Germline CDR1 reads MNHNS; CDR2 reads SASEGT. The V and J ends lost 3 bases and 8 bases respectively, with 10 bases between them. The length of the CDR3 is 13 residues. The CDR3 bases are TGTGCCAGCAGTGACGGACGGCCGGGGGAGCTGTTTTTT. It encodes CASSDGRPGELFF.

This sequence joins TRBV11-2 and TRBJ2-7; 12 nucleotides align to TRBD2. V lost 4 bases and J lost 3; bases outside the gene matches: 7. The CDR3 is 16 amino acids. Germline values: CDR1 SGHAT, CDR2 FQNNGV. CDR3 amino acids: CASSSFATSGSYEQYF. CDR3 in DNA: TGTGCCAGCAGCTCTTTTGCGACTAGCGGGAGCTACGAGCAGTACTTC.

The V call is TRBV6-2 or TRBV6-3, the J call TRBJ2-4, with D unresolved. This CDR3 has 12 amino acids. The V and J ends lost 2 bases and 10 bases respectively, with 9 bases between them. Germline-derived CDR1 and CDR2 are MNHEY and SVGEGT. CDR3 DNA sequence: TGTGCCAGCAGTTACGGGATGGGTATTCAGTACTTC. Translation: CASSYGMGIQYF.

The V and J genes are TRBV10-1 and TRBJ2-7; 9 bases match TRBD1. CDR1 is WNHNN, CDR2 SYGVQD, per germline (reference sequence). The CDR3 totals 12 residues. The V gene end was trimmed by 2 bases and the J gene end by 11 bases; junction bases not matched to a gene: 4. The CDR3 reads CASSEGRTGEYF. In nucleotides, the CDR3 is TGCGCCAGCAGTGAGGGGAGGACAGGGGAGTACTTC.

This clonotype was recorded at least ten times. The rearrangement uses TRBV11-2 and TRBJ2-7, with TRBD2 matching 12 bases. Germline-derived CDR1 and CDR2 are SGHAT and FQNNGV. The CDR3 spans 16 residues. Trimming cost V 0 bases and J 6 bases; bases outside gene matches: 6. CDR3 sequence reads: CASSLDRLAGASEQYF. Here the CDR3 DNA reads TGTGCCAGCAGCTTAGATCGACTAGCGGGAGCGAGCGAGCAGTACTTC.

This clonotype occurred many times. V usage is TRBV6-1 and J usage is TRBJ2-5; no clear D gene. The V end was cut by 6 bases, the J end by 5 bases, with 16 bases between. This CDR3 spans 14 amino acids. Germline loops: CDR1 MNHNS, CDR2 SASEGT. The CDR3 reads CASRRASMDETQYF. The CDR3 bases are TGTGCCAGCAGGAGAGCGAGCATGGACGAGACCCAGTACTTC.

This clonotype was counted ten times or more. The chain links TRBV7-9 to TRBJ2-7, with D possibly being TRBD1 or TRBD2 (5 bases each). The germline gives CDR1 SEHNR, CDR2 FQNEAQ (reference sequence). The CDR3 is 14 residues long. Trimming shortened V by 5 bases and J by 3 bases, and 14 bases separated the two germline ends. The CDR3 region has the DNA TGTGCCAGCAGCGGCAGGGACCCCCTCTACGAGCAGTACTTC. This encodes CASSGRDPLYEQYF.

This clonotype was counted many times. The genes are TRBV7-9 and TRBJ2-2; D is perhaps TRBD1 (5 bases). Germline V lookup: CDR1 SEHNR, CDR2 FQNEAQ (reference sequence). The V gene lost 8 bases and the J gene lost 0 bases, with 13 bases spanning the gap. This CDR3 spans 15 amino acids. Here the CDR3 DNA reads TGTGCCAGCCTAGGGGCAGGAGCGAACACCGGGGAGCTGTTTTTT. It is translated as CASLGAGANTGELFF.

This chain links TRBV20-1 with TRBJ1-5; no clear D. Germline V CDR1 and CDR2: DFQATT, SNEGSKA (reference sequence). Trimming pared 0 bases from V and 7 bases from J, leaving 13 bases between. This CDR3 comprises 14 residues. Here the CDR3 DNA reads TGCAGTGCTAGAGATGGTGGGCGACGGCAGCCCCAGCATTTT. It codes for CSARDGGRRQPQHF.

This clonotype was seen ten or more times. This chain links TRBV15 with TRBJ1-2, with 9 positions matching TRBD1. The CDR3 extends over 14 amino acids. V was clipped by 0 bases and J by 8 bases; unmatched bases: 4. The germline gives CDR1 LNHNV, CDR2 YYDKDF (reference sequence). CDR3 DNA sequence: TGTGCCACCAGCAGAGAGGGACAGGGAAGGGGCTACACCTTC. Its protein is CATSREGQGRGYTF.